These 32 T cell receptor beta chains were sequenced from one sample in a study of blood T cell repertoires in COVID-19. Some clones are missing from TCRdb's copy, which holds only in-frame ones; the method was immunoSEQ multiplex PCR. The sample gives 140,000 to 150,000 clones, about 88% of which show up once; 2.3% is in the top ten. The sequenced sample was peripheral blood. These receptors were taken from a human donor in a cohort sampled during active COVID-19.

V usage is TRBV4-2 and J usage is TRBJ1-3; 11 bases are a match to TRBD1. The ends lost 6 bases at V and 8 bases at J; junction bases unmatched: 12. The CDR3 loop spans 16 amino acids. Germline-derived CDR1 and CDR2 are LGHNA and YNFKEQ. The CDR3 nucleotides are TGTGCCAGCAGGGACTTGGACAGGGGGCTAGAAGACACCATATATTTT. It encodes CASRDLDRGLEDTIYF.

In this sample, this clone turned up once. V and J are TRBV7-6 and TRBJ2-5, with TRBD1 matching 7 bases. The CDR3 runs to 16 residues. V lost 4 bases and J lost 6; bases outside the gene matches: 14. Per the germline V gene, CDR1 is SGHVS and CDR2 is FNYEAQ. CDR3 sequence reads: CASSSIPPNRGKTQYF. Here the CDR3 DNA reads TGTGCCAGCAGCTCGATACCCCCGAACAGGGGAAAGACCCAGTACTTC.

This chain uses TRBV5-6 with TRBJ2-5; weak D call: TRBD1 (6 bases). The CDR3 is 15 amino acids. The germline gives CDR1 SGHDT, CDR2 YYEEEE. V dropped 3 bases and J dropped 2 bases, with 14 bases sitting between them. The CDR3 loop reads CASSWATGWQETQYF. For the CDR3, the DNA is TGTGCCAGCAGCTGGGCAACAGGGTGGCAAGAGACCCAGTACTTC. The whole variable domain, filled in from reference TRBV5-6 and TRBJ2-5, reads DAGVTQSPTHLIKTRGQQVTLRCSPKSGHDTVSWYQQALGQGPQFIFQYYEEEERQRGNFPDRFSGHQFPNYSSELNVNALLLGDSALYLCASSWATGWQETQYFGPGTRLLVL.

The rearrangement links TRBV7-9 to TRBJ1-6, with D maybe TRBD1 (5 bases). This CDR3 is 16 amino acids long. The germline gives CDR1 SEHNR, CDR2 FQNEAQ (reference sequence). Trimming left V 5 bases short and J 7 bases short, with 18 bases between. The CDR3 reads CASSQGWQGENSPLHF. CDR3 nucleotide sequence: TGTGCCAGCAGCCAGGGTTGGCAGGGTGAAAATTCACCCCTCCACTTT.

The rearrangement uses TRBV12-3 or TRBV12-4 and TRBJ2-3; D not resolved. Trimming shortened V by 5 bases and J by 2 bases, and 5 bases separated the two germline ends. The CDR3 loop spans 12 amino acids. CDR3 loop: CASSQNTDTQYF. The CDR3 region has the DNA TGTGCCAGCAGTCAGAACACAGATACGCAGTATTTT.

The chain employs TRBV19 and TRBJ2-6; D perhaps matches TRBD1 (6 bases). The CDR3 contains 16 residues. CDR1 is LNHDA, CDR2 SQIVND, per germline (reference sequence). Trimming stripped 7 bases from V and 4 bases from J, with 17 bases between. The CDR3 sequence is CASTTMRGSGANVLTF. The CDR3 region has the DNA TGTGCCAGTACCACAATGAGGGGGTCCGGGGCCAACGTCCTGACTTTC.

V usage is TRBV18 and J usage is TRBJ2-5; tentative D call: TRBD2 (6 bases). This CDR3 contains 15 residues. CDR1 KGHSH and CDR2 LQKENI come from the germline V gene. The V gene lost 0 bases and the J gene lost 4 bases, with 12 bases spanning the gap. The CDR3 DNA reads TGTGCCAGCTCACCACCCGGGACTTCTAGAGAGACCCAGTACTTC. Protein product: CASSPPGTSRETQYF.

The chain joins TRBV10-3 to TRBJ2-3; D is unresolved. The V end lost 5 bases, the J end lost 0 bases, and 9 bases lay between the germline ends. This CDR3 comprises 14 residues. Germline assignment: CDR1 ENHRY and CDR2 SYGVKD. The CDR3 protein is CAISLGRSTDTQYF. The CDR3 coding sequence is TGTGCCATCAGTCTGGGCAGAAGCACAGATACGCAGTATTTT.

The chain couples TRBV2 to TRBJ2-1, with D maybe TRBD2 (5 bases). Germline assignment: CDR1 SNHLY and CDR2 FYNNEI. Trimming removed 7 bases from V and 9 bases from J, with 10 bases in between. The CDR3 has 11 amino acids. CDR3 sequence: CASMMGSEQFF. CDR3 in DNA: TGTGCCAGCATGATGGGGAGTGAGCAGTTCTTC.

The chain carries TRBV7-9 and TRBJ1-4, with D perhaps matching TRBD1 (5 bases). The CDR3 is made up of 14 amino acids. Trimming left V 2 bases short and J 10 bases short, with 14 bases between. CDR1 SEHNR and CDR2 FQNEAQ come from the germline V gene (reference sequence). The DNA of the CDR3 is TGTGCCAGCAGCTTACCCGGACAAAGCGCAAAACTGTTTTTT. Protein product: CASSLPGQSAKLFF.

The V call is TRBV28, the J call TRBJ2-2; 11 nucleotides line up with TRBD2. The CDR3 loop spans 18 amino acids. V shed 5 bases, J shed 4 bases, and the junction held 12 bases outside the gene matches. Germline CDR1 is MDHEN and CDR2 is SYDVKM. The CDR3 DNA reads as TGTGCCAGCAGTCTACCGTGGGGGACTAGCGGTTCCACCGGGGAGCTGTTTTTT. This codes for CASSLPWGTSGSTGELFF.

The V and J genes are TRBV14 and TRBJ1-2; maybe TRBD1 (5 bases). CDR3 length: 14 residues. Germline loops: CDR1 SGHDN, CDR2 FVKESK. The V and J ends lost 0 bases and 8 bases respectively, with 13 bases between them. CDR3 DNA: TGTGCCAGCAGCCAAGATACAGGCCGTTGGGGCTACACCTTC. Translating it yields CASSQDTGRWGYTF. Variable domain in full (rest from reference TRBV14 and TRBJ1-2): EAGVTQFPSHSVIEKGQTVTLRCDPISGHDNLYWYRRVMGKEIKFLLHFVKESKQDESGMPNNRFLAERTGGTYSTLKVQPAELEDSGVYFCASSQDTGRWGYTFGSGTRLTVV.

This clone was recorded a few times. CDR3 sequence: CASSVEDISGNTIYF. Written as DNA, the CDR3 is TGTGCCAGCAGCGTAGAGGACATCTCTGGAAACACCATATATTTT. The chain has TRBV9 and TRBJ1-3, with D possibly TRBD1 on 5 matching bases. The germline CDR1 and CDR2 sequences are SGDLS and YYNGEE. The CDR3 length is 15 residues. V lost 0 bases and J 0 bases, leaving 7 bases between the germline ends.

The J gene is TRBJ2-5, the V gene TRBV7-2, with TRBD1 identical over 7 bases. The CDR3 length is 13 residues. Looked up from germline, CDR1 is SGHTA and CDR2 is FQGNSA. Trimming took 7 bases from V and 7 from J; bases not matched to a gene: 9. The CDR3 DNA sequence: TGTGCCAGCACCCGGGACAGAGAGGTGACCCAGTACTTC. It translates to CASTRDREVTQYF.

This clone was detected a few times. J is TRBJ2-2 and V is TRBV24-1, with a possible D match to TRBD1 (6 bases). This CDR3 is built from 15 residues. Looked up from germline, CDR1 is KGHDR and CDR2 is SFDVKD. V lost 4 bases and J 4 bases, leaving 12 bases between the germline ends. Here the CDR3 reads CATSDPRQATGELFF. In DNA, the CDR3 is TGTGCCACCAGTGACCCCCGACAGGCCACCGGGGAGCTGTTTTTT.

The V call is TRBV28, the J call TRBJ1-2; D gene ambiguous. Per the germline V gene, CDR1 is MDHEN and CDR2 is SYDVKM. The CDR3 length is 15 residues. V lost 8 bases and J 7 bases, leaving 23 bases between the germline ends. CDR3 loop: CASLSGPSLVGGYTF. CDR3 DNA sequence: TGTGCCAGCTTATCTGGGCCGTCCCTCGTCGGTGGCTACACCTTC.

The CDR3 coding sequence is TGTGCCAGTAAACTAGGGGGTTACACTGAAGCTTTCTTT. It is translated as CASKLGGYTEAFF. The chain combines TRBV12-3 or TRBV12-4 with TRBJ1-1; D possibly corresponds to TRBD1 (6 bases). V was pared by 9 bases and J by 3 bases, with 14 bases between. The CDR3 consists of 13 residues.

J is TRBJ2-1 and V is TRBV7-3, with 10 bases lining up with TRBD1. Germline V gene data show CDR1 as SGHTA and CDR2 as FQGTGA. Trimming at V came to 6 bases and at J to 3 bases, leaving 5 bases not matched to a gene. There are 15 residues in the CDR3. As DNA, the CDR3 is TGTGCCAGCAGTTATGGACAGGGGGACTACAATGAGCAGTTCTTC. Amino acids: CASSYGQGDYNEQFF.

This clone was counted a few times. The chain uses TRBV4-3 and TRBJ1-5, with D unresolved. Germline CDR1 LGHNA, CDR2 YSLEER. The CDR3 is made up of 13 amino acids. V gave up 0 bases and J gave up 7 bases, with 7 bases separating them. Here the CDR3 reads CASSQDTQQPQHF. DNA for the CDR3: TGCGCCAGCAGCCAAGATACCCAGCAGCCCCAGCATTTT.

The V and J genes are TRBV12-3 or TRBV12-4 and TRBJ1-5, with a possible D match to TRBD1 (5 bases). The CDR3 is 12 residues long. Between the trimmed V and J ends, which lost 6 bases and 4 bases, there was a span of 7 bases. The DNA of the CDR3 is TGTGCCAGCAGAAACAGGAATCAGCCCCAGCATTTT. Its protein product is CASRNRNQPQHF.

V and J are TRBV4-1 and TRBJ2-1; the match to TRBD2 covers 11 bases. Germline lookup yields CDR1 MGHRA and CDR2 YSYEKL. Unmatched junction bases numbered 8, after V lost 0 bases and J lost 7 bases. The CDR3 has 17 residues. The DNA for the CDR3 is TGCGCCAGCAGCCAAGATCTGGAGACTAGCGGGATAAATGAGCAGTTCTTC. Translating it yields CASSQDLETSGINEQFF.

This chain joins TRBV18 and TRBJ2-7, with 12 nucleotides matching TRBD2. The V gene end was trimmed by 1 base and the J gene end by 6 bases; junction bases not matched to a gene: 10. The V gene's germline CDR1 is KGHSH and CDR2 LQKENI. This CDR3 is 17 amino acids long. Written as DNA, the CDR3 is TGTGCCAGCTCACCACGTCCCGCGACTAGCGGGGGTATCGAGCAGTACTTC. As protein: CASSPRPATSGGIEQYF.

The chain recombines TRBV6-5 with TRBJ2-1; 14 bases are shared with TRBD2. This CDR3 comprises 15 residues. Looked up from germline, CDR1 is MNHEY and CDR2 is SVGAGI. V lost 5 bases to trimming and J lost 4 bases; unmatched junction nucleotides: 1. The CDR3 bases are TGTGCCAGCAGTCGGACTAGCGGGAGGTACAATGAGCAGTTCTTC. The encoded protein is CASSRTSGRYNEQFF.

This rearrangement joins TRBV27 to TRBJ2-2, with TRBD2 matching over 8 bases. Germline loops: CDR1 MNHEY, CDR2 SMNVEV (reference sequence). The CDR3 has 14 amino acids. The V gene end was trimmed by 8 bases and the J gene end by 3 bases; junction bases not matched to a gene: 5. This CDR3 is CASGGGRDTGELFF. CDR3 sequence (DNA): TGTGCCAGCGGCGGGGGGAGGGACACCGGGGAGCTGTTTTTT.

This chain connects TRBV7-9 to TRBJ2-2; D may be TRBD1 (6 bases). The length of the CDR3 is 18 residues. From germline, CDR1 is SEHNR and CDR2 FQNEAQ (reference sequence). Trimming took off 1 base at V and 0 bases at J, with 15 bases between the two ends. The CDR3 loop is CASSLVAGQFANTGELFF. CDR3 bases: TGTGCCAGCAGCTTAGTCGCTGGACAGTTCGCGAACACCGGGGAGCTGTTTTTT.

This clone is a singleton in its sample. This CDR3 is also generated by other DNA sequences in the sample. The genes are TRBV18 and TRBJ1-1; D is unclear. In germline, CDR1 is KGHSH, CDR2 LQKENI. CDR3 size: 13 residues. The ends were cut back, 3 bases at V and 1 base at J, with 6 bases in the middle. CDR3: CASSPAGNTEAFF. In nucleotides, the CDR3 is TGTGCCAGCTCACCGGCGGGGAACACTGAAGCTTTCTTT.

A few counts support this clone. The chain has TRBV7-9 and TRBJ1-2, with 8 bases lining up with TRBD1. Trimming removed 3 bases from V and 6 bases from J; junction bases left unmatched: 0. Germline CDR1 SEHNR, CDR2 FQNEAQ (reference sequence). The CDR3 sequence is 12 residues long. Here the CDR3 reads CASSLTGDGYTF. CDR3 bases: TGTGCCAGCAGCTTGACAGGGGATGGCTACACCTTC.

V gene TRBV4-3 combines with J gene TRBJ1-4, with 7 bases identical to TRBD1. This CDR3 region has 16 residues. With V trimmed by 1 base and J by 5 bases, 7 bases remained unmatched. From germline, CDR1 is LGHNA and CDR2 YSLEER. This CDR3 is CASSQGMTGYNEKLFF. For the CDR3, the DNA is TGCGCCAGCAGCCAAGGCATGACAGGGTACAATGAAAAACTGTTTTTT.

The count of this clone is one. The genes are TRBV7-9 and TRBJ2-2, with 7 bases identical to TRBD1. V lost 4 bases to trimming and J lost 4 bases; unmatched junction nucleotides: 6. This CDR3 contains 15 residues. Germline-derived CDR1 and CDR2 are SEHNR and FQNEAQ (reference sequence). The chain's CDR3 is CASSYKTGTTGELFF. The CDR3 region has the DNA TGTGCCAGCAGCTACAAGACAGGGACCACCGGGGAGCTGTTTTTT.

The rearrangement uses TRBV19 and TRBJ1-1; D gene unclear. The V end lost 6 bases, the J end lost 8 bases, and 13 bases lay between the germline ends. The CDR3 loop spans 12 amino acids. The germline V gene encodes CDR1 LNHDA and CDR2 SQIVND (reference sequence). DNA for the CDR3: TGTGCCAGTAGCGGTCTCTCCCCCGAAGCTTTCTTT. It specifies CASSGLSPEAFF.

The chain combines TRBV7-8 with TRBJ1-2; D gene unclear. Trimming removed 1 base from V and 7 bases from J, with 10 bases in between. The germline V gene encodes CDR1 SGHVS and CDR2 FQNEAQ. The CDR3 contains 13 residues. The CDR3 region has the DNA TGTGCCAGCAGCTTAGGCGGGATAAGTGGCTACACCTTC. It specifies CASSLGGISGYTF.

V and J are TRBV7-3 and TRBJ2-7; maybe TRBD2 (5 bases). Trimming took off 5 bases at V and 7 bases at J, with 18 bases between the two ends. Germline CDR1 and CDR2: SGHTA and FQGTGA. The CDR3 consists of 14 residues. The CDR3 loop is CASSPGPGDGEQYF. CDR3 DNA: TGTGCCAGCAGCCCTGGACCCGGGGATGGGGAGCAGTACTTC. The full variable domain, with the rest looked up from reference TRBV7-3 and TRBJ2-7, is GAGVSQTPSNKVTEKGKYVELRCDPISGHTALYWYRQSLGQGPEFLIYFQGTGAADDSGLPNDRFFAVRPEGSVSTLKIQRTERGDSAVYLCASSPGPGDGEQYFGPGTRLTVT.